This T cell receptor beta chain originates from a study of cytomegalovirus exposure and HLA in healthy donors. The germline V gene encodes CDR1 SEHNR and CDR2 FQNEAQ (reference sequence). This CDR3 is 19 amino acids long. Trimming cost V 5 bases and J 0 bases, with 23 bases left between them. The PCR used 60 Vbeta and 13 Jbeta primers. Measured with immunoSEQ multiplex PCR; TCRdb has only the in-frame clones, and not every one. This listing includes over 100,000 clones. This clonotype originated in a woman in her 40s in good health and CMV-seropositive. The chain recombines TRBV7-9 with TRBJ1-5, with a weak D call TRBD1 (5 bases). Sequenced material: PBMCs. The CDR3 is CASSNDRRGMDYSNQPQHF. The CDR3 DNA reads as TGTGCCAGCAGCAATGATAGAAGGGGAATGGATTATAGCAATCAGCCCCAGCATTTT.